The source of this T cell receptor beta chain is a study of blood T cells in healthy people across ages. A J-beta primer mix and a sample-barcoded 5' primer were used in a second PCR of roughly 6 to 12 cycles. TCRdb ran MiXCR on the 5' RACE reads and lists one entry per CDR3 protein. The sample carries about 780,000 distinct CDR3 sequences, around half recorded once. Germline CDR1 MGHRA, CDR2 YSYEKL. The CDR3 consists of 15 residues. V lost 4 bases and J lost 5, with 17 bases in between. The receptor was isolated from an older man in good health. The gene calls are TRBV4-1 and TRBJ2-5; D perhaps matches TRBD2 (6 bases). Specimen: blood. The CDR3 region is CASSPIGRGKETQYF. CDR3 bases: TGCGCCAGCAGCCCGATTGGGCGGGGAAAGGAGACCCAGTACTTC.